The present entry profiles one TCR beta chain with its context. Its antigen is still unknown. The data are from a study of tumor-infiltrating lymphocytes in localized non-small cell lung cancer. Turning to the study itself: The cohort mixed smokers and never-smokers, several histologies, and some post-neoadjuvant-chemotherapy samples. Broader study findings: Technical variation could not be separated from intratumor heterogeneity here.

Only in-frame clones appear in the TCRdb table, and some are missing; sequencing was by immunoSEQ multiplex PCR. Of 11,000 or so clones listed, 70% to 90% are singletons. V was clipped by 0 bases and J by 8 bases, with 8 bases between them. Germline CDR1 SGHDT, CDR2 YYEEEE. The length of the CDR3 is 12 residues. Sequenced sample: uninvolved lung tissue not adjacent to the tumor. The clonotype originates from a human donor with non-small cell lung cancer. The genes are TRBV5-6 and TRBJ1-2, with D uncertain. CDR3 loop: CASSLGVGGYTF. In DNA, the CDR3 is TGTGCCAGCAGCTTGGGGGTCGGCGGCTACACCTTC.